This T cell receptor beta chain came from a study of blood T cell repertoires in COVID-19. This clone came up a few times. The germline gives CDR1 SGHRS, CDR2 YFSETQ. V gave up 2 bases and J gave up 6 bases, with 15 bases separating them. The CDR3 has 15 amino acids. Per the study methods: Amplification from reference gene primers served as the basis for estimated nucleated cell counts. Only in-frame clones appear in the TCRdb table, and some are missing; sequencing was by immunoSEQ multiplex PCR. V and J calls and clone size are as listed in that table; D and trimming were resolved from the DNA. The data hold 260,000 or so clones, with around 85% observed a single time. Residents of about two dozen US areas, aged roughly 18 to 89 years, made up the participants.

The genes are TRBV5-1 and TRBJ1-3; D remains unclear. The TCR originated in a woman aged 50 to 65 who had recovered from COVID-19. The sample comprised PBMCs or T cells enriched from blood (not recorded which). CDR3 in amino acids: CASSFENPGENTIYF. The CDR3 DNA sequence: TGCGCCAGCAGCTTCGAAAACCCGGGAGAAAACACCATATATTTT.